What follows describes a single T cell receptor (beta chain). V gave up 10 bases and J gave up 0 bases, with 13 bases separating them. The germline V gene has CDR1 MNHEY and CDR2 SVGAGI. This CDR3 spans 13 amino acids. These data are taken from a study of blood T cell repertoires in COVID-19. The protocol was immunoSEQ multiplex PCR, while the TCRdb copy is restricted to in-frame clones and leaves out a portion. The sample has 60,000 to 75,000 clones, roughly 90% seen once. The sequencing input was peripheral blood. This TCR derives from a man aged 30 to 39 with acute or convalescent COVID-19. This rearrangement joins TRBV6-5 to TRBJ2-7; perhaps TRBD1 as D (5 bases). The CDR3 DNA follows: TGTGCCACCTCCACAGGTTTCTCCTACGAGCAGTACTTC. The encoded protein is CATSTGFSYEQYF.